These 9 T cell receptor beta chains were all obtained from the same sample, sequenced in a study of blood T cells in healthy people across ages. Using a J-beta primer mix together with a sample-barcoded 5' primer, a second PCR was run for roughly 7 to 12 cycles. A single record per CDR3 protein comes from TCRdb applying MiXCR to the 5' RACE reads. The repertoire has about 1.1 million distinct CDR3 sequences, 30% to 40% of them found once; the top ten carry about an eighth. The specimen was blood. All receptors come from a man between 18 and 35 years old in good health.

This clonotype was observed a few times. The chain is built from TRBV27 and TRBJ1-5, with 7 bases identical to TRBD1. CDR1 and CDR2 (germline): MNHEY, SMNVEV (reference sequence). The CDR3 is made up of 18 amino acids. V dropped 6 bases and J dropped 0; count of bases not matched to a gene: 14. The CDR3 spells CASRPRQGRGYSNQPQHF. DNA of the CDR3: TGTGCCAGCAGACCCCGACAGGGACGGGGTTATAGCAATCAGCCCCAGCATTTT.

The rearrangement uses TRBV20-1 and TRBJ1-1; no clear D. CDR1 and CDR2 from the germline V gene are DFQATT and SNEGSKA (reference sequence). Trimming removed 4 bases at V and 1 base at J, with 22 bases between. The length of the CDR3 is 17 residues. CDR3 bases: TGCAGTGCTATTTCGATAGGACGTTACTCATGGAACACTGAAGCTTTCTTT. Translating gives CSAISIGRYSWNTEAFF.

The chain recombines TRBV20-1 with TRBJ2-5, with 10 bases aligning to TRBD2. V was clipped by 0 bases and J by 0 bases; unmatched bases: 7. The CDR3 contains 17 residues. CDR1 and CDR2 from the germline V gene are DFQATT and SNEGSKA (reference sequence). The CDR3 sequence: CSARDQRTSGYQETQYF. The DNA for the CDR3 is TGCAGTGCTAGAGATCAGAGGACTAGCGGATACCAAGAGACCCAGTACTTC.

The chain uses TRBV4-1 and TRBJ2-2; D is uncertain. The CDR3 is 15 residues long. CDR1 MGHRA and CDR2 YSYEKL come from the germline V gene. Trimming left V 4 bases short and J 2 bases short, with 11 bases between. This CDR3 is CASSRITENTGELFF. The CDR3 DNA reads TGCGCCAGCAGCCGGATTACAGAAAACACCGGGGAGCTGTTTTTT.

V usage is TRBV7-9 and J usage is TRBJ2-4, with D uncertain. The tail of the sequence fits TRBJ2-7 better, so the J call may be wrong. CDR3 length: 12 amino acids. The germline gives CDR1 SEHNR, CDR2 FQNEAQ (reference sequence). CDR3 protein: CASSLSMSEQYF. The DNA for the CDR3 is TGTGCCAGCAGCTTATCGATGAGCGAGCAGTACTTC.

The chain carries TRBV4-3 and TRBJ2-5, with TRBD1 matching over 12 bases. Germline CDR1 is LGHNA and CDR2 is YSLEER. V shed 0 bases and J 11 bases; nucleotides not matched to a gene: 10. CDR3 size: 16 residues. The CDR3 coding sequence is TGCGCCAGCAGCCAAGATATGGGGACAGGGGGCAATGAGCAGTACTTC. This codes for CASSQDMGTGGNEQYF.

The CDR3 DNA sequence: TGCAGCGTCTGGGGCGGGAATGAAGCTTTCTTT. Its protein is CSVWGGNEAFF. The rearrangement uses TRBV29-1 and TRBJ1-1, with a possible D match to TRBD1 (5 bases). The CDR3 has 11 residues. Germline CDR1 is SQVTM and CDR2 is ANQGSEA. V was trimmed by 6 bases and J by 7 bases, leaving 12 bases between them. The whole variable domain, remainder taken from reference TRBV29-1 and TRBJ1-1, is SAVISQKPSRDICQRGTSLTIQCQVDSQVTMMFWYRQQPGQSLTLIATANQGSEATYESGFVIDKFPISRPNLTFSTLTVSNMSPEDSSIYLCSVWGGNEAFFGQGTRLTVV.

This clonotype was seen only a few times. J is TRBJ2-3 and V is TRBV20-1, with a weak D call TRBD1 (5 bases). V lost 5 bases and J lost 2, with 14 bases in between. Germline V gene sequence: CDR1 DFQATT, CDR2 SNEGSKA (reference sequence). The CDR3 runs 14 residues. CDR3: CSAVDNANTDTQYF. As DNA, the CDR3 is TGCAGTGCTGTGGACAATGCGAACACAGATACGCAGTATTTT.

V gene TRBV7-9 combines with J gene TRBJ1-2; D perhaps matches TRBD1 (5 bases). CDR1 SEHNR and CDR2 FQNEAQ come from the germline V gene (reference sequence). V lost 7 bases and J lost 2, with 17 bases in between. The CDR3 has 15 amino acids. CDR3 in DNA: TGTGCCAGCACATCGAGGGGCAGCGTCAACTATGGCTACACCTTC. The encoded protein is CASTSRGSVNYGYTF.